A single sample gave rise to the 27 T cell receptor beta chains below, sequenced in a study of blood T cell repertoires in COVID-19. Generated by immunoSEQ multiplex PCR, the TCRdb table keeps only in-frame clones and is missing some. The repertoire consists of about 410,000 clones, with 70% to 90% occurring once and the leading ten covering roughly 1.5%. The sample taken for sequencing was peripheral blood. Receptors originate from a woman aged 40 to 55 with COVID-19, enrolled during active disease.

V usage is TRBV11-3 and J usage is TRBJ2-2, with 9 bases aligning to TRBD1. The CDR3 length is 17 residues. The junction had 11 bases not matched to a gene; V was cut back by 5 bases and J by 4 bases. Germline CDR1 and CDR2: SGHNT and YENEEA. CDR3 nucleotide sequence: TGTGCCAGCAGCCCCACCGGGACAGGGCGCTTCACCGGGGAGCTGTTTTTT. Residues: CASSPTGTGRFTGELFF. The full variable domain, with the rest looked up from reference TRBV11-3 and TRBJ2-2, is EAGVVQSPRYKIIEKKQPVAFWCNPISGHNTLYWYLQNLGQGPELLIRYENEEAVDDSQLPKDRFSAERLKGVDSTLKIQPAELGDSAVYLCASSPTGTGRFTGELFFGEGSRLTVL.

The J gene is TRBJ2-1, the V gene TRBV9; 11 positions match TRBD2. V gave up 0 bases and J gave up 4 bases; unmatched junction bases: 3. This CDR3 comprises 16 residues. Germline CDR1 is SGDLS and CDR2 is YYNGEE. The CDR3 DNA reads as TGTGCCAGCAGCGTAGGACTAGCGGGGATATACAATGAGCAGTTCTTC. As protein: CASSVGLAGIYNEQFF.

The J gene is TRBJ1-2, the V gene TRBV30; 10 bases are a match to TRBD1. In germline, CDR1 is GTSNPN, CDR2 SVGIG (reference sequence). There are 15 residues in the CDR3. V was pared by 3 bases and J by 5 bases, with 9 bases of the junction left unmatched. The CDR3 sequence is CAWRADRGQVYGYTF. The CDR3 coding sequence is TGTGCCTGGAGGGCAGACAGGGGGCAAGTATATGGCTACACCTTC.

The CDR3 sequence: CASSWRTGGTEAFF. CDR3 nucleotide sequence: TGCGCCAGCAGCTGGAGGACAGGAGGGACTGAAGCTTTCTTT. V gene TRBV5-1 combines with J gene TRBJ1-1; 7 positions agree with TRBD1. With V trimmed by 3 bases and J by 5 bases, 7 bases remained unmatched. Germline CDR1 is SGHRS and CDR2 is YFSETQ. CDR3 length: 14 residues.

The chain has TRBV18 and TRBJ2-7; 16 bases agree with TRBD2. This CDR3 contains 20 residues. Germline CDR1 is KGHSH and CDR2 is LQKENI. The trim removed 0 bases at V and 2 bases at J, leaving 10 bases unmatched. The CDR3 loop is CASSPPFGTSGGGSPYEQYF. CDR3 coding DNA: TGTGCCAGCTCACCACCGTTTGGGACTAGCGGGGGGGGATCCCCCTACGAGCAGTACTTC.

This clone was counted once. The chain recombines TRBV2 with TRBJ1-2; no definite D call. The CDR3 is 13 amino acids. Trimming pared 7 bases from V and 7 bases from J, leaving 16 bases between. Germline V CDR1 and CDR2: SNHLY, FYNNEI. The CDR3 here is CASKLETTGGYTF. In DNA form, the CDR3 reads TGTGCCAGCAAGTTGGAGACTACCGGTGGCTACACCTTC.

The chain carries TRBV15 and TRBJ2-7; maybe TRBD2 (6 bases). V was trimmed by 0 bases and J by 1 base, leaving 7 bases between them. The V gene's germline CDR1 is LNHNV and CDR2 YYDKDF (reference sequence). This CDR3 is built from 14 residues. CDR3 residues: CATSREGGSYEQYF. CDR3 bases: TGTGCCACCAGCAGAGAGGGGGGATCCTACGAGCAGTACTTC.

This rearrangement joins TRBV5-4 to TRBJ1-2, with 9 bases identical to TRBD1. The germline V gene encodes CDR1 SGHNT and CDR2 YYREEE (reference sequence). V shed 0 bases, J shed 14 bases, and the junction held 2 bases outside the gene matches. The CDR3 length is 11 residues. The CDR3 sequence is CASSLGTGVTF. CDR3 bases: TGTGCCAGCAGCTTGGGGACAGGGGTTACCTTC.

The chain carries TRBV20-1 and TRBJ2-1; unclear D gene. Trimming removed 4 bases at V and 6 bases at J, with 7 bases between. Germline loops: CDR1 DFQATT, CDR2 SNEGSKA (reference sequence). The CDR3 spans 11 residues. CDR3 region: CSATNSNEQFF. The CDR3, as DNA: TGCAGTGCTACTAACAGCAATGAGCAGTTCTTC.

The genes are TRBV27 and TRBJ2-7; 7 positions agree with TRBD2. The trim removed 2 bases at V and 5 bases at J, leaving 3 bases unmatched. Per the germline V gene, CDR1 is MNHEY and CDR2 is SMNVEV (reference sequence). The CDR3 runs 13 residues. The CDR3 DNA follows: TGTGCCAGCAGTTTAGGGAGGGGTAACGAGCAGTACTTC. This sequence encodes CASSLGRGNEQYF.

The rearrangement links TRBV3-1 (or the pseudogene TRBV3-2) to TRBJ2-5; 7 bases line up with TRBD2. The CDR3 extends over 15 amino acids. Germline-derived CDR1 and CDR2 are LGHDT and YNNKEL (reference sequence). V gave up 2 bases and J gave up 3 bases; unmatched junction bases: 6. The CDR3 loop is CASSQWGLPKETQYF. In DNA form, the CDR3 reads TGTGCCAGCAGCCAATGGGGACTACCAAAAGAGACCCAGTACTTC.

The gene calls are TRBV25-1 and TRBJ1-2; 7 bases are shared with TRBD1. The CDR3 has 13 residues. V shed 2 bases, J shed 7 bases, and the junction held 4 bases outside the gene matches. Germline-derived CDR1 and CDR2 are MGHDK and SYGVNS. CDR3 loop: CASSEEGGFGYTF. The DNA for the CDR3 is TGTGCCAGCAGTGAAGAAGGGGGCTTTGGCTACACCTTC.

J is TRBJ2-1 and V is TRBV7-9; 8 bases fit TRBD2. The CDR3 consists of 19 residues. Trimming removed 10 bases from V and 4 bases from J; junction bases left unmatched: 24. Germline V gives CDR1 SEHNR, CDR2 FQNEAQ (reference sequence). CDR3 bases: TGTGCCACATCCCCGGGGGGGGGCCGGGACGGTCAGGCGTACAATGAGCAGTTCTTC. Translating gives CATSPGGGRDGQAYNEQFF.

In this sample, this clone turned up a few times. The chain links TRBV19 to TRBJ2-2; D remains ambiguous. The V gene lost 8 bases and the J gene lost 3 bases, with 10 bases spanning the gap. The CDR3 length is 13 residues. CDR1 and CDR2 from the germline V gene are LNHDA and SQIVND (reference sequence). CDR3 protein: CASGPAHTGELFF. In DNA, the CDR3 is TGTGCCAGTGGGCCAGCACACACCGGGGAGCTGTTTTTT.

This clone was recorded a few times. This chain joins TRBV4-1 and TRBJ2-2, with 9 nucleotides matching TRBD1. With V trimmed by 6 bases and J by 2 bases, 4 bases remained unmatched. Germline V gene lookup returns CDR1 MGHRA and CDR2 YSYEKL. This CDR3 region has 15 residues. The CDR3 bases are TGCGCCAGCAGACCAACAGGGGGCAACACCGGGGAGCTGTTTTTT. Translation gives CASRPTGGNTGELFF.

The CDR3: CASSLLIREGSAGYTF. CDR3 DNA: TGTGCCAGCAGCTTATTGATTCGGGAAGGATCTGCTGGCTACACCTTC. This rearrangement joins TRBV7-9 to TRBJ1-2, with D uncertain. Per germline, CDR1 SEHNR and CDR2 FQNEAQ (reference sequence). This CDR3 contains 16 residues. The V end lost 2 bases, the J end lost 7 bases, and 20 bases lay between the germline ends.

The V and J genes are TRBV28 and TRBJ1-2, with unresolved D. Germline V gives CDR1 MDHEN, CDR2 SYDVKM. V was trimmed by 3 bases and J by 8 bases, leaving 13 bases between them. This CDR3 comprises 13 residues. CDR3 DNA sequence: TGTGCCAGCAGTTTGGCAGCGGGTATGGGCTACACCTTC. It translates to CASSLAAGMGYTF.

The CDR3 bases are TGTGCCAGCAGCGAAGGTGGGACTTTCCAAGAGACCCAGTACTTC. Its protein is CASSEGGTFQETQYF. The chain uses TRBV5-4 and TRBJ2-5; D is possibly TRBD2 (6 bases). The CDR3 has 15 amino acids. Trimming took 4 bases from V and 1 from J, leaving 14 bases between them. Germline CDR1 SGHNT, CDR2 YYREEE (reference sequence).

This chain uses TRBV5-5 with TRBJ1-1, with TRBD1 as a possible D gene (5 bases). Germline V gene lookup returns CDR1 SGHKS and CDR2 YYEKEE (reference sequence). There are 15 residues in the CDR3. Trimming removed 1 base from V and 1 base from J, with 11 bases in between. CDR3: CASSLFAGQNTEAFF. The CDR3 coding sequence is TGTGCCAGCAGCTTGTTTGCAGGACAGAACACTGAAGCTTTCTTT.

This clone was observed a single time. The DNA of the CDR3 is TGTGCCACCAGCAGAGATCCGGGAAACACCGGGGAGCTGTTTTTT. It specifies CATSRDPGNTGELFF. This chain connects TRBV15 to TRBJ2-2; a weak D match, TRBD2 (5 bases). The CDR3 is made up of 15 amino acids. Germline lookup yields CDR1 LNHNV and CDR2 YYDKDF (reference sequence). V lost 0 bases and J 2 bases, leaving 7 bases between the germline ends. Together with reference TRBV15 and TRBJ2-2, the CDR3 gives the full variable domain: DAMVIQNPRYQVTQFGKPVTLSCSQTLNHNVMYWYQQKSSQAPKLLFHYYDKDFNNEADTPDNFQSRRPNTSFCFLDIRSPGLGDTAMYLCATSRDPGNTGELFFGEGSRLTVL.

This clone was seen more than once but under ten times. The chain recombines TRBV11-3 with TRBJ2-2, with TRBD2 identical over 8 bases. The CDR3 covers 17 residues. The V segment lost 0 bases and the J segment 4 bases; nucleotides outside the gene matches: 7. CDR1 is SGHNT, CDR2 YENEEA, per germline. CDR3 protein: CASSLELGGAITGELFF. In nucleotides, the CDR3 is TGTGCCAGCAGCTTAGAGCTCGGGGGGGCAATCACCGGGGAGCTGTTTTTT.

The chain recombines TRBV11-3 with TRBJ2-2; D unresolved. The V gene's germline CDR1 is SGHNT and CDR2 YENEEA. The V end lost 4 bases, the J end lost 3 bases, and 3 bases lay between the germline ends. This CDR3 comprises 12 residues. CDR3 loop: CASSSDTGELFF. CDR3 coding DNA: TGTGCCAGCAGCTCAGACACCGGGGAGCTGTTTTTT.

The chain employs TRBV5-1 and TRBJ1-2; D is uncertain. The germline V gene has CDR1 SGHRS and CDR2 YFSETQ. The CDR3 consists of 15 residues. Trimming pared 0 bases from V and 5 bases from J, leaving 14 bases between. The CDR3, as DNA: TGCGCCAGCAGCTTGGGGCCGCCCGGGTCTTATGGCTACACCTTC. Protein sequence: CASSLGPPGSYGYTF.

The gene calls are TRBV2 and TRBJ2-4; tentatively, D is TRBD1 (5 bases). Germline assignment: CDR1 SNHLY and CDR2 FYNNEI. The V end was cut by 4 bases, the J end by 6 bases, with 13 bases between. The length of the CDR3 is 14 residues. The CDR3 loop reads CASSGQGRGNIQYF. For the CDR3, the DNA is TGTGCCAGCAGTGGCCAGGGAAGGGGAAACATTCAGTACTTC. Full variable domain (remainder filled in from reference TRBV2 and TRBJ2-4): EPEVTQTPSHQVTQMGQEVILRCVPISNHLYFYWYRQILGQKVEFLVSFYNNEISEKSEIFDDQFSVERPDGSNFTLKIRSTKLEDSAMYFCASSGQGRGNIQYFGAGTRLSVL.

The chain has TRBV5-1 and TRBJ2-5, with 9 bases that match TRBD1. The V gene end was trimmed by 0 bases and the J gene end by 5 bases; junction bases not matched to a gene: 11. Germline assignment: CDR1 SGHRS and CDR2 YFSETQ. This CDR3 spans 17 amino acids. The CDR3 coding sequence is TGCGCCAGCAGCTTGGGTACAGGGGGCTACGTACCCGAGACCCAGTACTTC. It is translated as CASSLGTGGYVPETQYF. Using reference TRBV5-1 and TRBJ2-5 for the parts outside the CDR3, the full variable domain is KAGVTQTPRYLIKTRGQQVTLSCSPISGHRSVSWYQQTPGQGLQFLFEYFSETQRNKGNFPGRFSGRQFSNSRSEMNVSTLELGDSALYLCASSLGTGGYVPETQYFGPGTRLLVL.

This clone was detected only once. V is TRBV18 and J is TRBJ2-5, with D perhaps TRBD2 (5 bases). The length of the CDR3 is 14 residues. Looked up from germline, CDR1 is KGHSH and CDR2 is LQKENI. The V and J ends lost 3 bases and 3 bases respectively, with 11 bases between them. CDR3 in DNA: TGTGCCAGCTCACCGATGCGGGCAAAAGAGACCCAGTACTTC. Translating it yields CASSPMRAKETQYF.

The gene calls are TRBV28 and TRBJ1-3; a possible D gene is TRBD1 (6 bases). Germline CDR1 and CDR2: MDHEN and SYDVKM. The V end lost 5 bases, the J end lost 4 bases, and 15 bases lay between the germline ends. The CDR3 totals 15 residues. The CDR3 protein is CASSPGGGSGNTIYF. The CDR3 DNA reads TGTGCCAGCAGTCCGGGGGGGGGCAGCGGAAACACCATATATTTT.